This TCR beta chain was identified during a study of shared clonotypes between healthy human individuals (TCRdb year 2020). For the wider study: The cohort comprised two women and a few men aged 18 to 49 years. For each donor, three plates each were used for CD4 naive and CD4 memory, two plates were used for CD8 naive, and one plate was used for CD8 memory. To estimate repertoire size and how much clonotype sharing occurs between individuals, the study deeply sequenced the blood TCR repertoires of roughly 5 healthy adults. Different laboratories and diverse techniques were used to prepare libraries and sequence TCR repertoires, to increase sequencing depth and limit assay-specific biases. Between about 0.85 and 9.5 billion PBMCs per donor were obtained by leukapheresis. Study-wide conclusions, independent of this receptor: Based on pairwise subsampling, the degree of clonotype sharing among donors was expected to be affected by sequencing depth. About 5% of naive CD4, 3% to 4% of naive CD8, roughly 2.4% of memory CD4, and around 0.4% of memory CD8 clonotypes were shared across a few donors. Larger estimated clonotype richness was generally found for naive subsets than for memory subsets. Higher generation probabilities were observed for clonotypes shared by all four sorted-subset donors than for non-shared clonotypes. Because the study included only a small number of donors, the genetic and exposure-history diversity represented was limited. Rarefaction of sorted-subset datasets indicated incomplete sequencing despite the large sequencing depth. Sampling was restricted to blood, and TCR repertoires in tissue are likely to differ from TCR repertoires in blood.

TCR CDR3 regions were amplified from genomic DNA by multiplex PCR using the deep immunoSEQ assay. Genomic DNA extracted from each cell subset was distributed evenly over all wells of several immunoSEQ 96-well plates, and each plate served as one replicate. For sorted subsets, each replicate PCR was loaded with roughly 200 ng genomic DNA, equivalent to about 33,000 T cell genomes. Purified libraries were measured with a Qubit 3.0 fluorometer, size-checked on a Bioanalyzer 2100, and measured again with the KAPA Library Quantification kit. A separate single-read 150-cycle Illumina NextSeq 550 flow cell was used to sequence each immunoSEQ 96-well plate. Regarding the original processing steps: The immunoSEQ output contained only junctional sequences without quality scores, so filtering could not match that applied to full-length reads. To assign V/J genes and CDR3, sequences were annotated against IMGT germline references using PyIR, a Python wrapper for IgBLAST v1.9. Any read was removed if the V/J assignment was weak (E-value above 1e-6), the CDR3 was missing, or the read contained stop codons, out-of-frame junctions, or ambiguous translated residues. V3J clonotypes were defined as sequences sharing the same inferred V gene, J gene, and CDR3 amino acid sequence. The percentage overlap between two repertoires was calculated by dividing the number of shared unique clonotypes by the size of the smaller repertoire. Repertoire richness was assessed with RTK rarefaction, the Chao1 estimator, and Recon v2.1 estimates of unobserved clonotypes. For all TCRbeta clonotypes obtained by the gDNA method from several donors, generation probabilities were computed with OLGA. TCRdb took this table from immuneACCESS and kept in-frame rearrangements with V and J called. Such tables lack part of the clones; where checked against another copy, unresolved V genes explain under half of the gap, and the rest is unexplained. V and J calls and clone size follow that table, whereas D and trimming were derived from the DNA. This sample lists about 1,500,000 clones; roughly 96% were detected once. Together, the top ten hold more than 0.9% of the sample.

The donors were healthy, HIV-negative adults with no recently reported acute infections or vaccinations. Every donor was a Caucasian adult residing in Nashville, Tennessee, USA. CD4+ T cells were enriched by magnetic negative selection; naive cells were then positively selected on CD45RA, and the negative fraction formed the memory subset. Blood was collected by leukapheresis, and PBMCs were isolated by Ficoll-Histopaque density gradient centrifugation and then cryopreserved in liquid nitrogen vapor phase. Purity and quantity of every magnetically sorted T cell population were checked by analytical flow cytometry. Genomic DNA was isolated from every sorted fraction and measured by UV absorbance on a Nanodrop 2000c. Remarks on this clone: It lacks a known antigen. No per-base quality is available; no much larger clone lies one base away.

CDR1 and CDR2, per the germline V gene, are SGHDN and FVKESK. The junction shows trimming of 0 bases on V and 0 bases on J, and the gene matches do not reach 9 bases of it. Reading from cysteine to phenylalanine, the CDR3 counts 19 amino acids. The kept DNA is CDR3 alone, 57 bases in frame from the first base. The receptor's source is a man aged 25 to 40 in good health. The receptor chain draws on TRBV14 and TRBJ2-2, and TRBD1 matches 8 of the central bases. Material for sequencing was naive CD4+ T cells sorted from blood. Taken with the paper, the label for cell subset or site translates to: CD45RA+ positively selected. The nucleotide sequence reads TGTGCCAGCAGCCAAGATGAGGACAGGGTGGATACGAACACCGGGGAGCTGTTTTTT. The translation is CASSQDEDRVDTNTGELFF.